This T cell receptor beta chain was identified during a study of blood T cell repertoires in COVID-19. Whole-study context: Samples taken during acute and convalescent COVID-19 were collected in the United States, Italy and Spain. PBMCs, B-cell-depleted T cells, or T cells provided the cDNA or gDNA that made up the material.

The trim removed 1 base at V and 5 bases at J, leaving 10 bases unmatched. The CDR3 sequence is 17 residues long. Germline V gene sequence: CDR1 SGHTA, CDR2 FQGNSA. Using immunoSEQ multiplex PCR, the repertoire was profiled, and TCRdb retains in-frame clones only, with some absent. This table holds approximately 160,000 clones, around nine tenths found once. The sequencing sample was made of peripheral blood. The V call is TRBV7-2, the J call TRBJ2-5, with 10 bases aligning to TRBD2. The clonotype was recovered from a man aged 55 to 70 with active or convalescent COVID-19. DNA for the CDR3: TGTGCCAGCAGCTTAGGCCGTAGCGGGGGGCAGGTGGAGACCCAGTACTTC. Its protein is CASSLGRSGGQVETQYF. The whole variable domain, remainder taken from reference TRBV7-2 and TRBJ2-5, is GAGVSQSPSNKVTEKGKDVELRCDPISGHTALYWYRQSLGQGLEFLIYFQGNSAPDKSGLPSDRFSAERTGGSVSTLTIQRTQQEDSAVYLCASSLGRSGGQVETQYFGPGTRLLVL.